This section outlines one T cell receptor (beta chain) sequence together with its context. Its specificity is not known. The germline V gene encodes CDR1 KGHSH and CDR2 LQKENI. The CDR3 contains 15 residues. Trimming pared 3 bases from V and 1 base from J, leaving 11 bases between. The data were obtained in a study of T cell responses to AZD1222 COVID-19 vaccine. Whole-study findings and limits: Unmutated variant regions are reportedly the target of nearly half of TCRs that are spike-specific. The span of vaccine-associated CD4 TCRs extended across spike, with dominance at 160-218 and 743-854. Baseline serology detected seropositivity in only six or seven AZD1222 recipients. Donors in the cohort were predominantly white British and more often female, and clonal diversity was possibly underestimated.

Sequencing used immunoSEQ multiplex PCR; TCRdb keeps in-frame clones, though not all of them. The sample includes around 71,000 clones, roughly 80% of them seen just once. This sample comprised peripheral blood, obtained 28 days after the second AZD1222 dose. This clonotype was obtained from an adult who received the AZD1222 COVID-19 vaccine. V usage is TRBV18 and J usage is TRBJ2-3; D is possibly TRBD1 (6 bases). The CDR3 nucleotides are TGTGCCAGCTCACCTCGACAGGTCGGCACAGATACGCAGTATTTT. This encodes CASSPRQVGTDTQYF.